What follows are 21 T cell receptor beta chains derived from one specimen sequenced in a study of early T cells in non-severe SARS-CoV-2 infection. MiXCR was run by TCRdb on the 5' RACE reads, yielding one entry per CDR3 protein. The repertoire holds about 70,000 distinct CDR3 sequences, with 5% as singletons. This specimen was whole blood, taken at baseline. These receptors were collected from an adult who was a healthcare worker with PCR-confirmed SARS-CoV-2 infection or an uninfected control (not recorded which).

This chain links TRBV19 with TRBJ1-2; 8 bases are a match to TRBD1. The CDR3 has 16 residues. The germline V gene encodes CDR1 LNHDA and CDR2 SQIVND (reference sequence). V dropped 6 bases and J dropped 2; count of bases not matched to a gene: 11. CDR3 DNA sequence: TGTGCCAGTAGCGCACCCCCAGGGGGCGTAAACTATGGCTACACCTTC. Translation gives CASSAPPGGVNYGYTF.

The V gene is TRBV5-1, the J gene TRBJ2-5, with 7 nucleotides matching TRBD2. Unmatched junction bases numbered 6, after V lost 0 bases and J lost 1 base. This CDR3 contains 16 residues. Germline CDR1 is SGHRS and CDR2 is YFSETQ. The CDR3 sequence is CASSLAPSGSQETQYF. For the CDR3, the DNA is TGCGCCAGCAGCTTGGCTCCTAGCGGCTCCCAAGAGACCCAGTACTTC.

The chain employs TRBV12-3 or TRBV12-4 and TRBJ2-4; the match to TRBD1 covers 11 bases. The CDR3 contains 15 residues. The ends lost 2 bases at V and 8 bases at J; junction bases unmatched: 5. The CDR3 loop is CASSLFRDRGDIQYF. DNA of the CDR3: TGTGCCAGCAGTTTATTCCGGGACAGGGGGGACATTCAGTACTTC.

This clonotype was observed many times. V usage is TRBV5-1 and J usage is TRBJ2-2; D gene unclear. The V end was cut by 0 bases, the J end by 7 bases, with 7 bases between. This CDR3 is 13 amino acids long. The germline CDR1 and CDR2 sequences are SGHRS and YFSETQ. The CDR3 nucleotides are TGCGCCAGCAGCTTGGGTACAGTCGGGGAGCTGTTTTTT. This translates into CASSLGTVGELFF.

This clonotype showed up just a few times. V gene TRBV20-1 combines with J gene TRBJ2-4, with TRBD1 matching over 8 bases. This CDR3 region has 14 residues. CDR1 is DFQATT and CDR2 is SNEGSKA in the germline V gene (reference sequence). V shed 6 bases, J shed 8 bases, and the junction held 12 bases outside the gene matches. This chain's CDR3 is CSAPVRGRLDIQYF. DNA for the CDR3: TGCAGTGCACCTGTCAGGGGGCGTTTAGACATTCAGTACTTC.

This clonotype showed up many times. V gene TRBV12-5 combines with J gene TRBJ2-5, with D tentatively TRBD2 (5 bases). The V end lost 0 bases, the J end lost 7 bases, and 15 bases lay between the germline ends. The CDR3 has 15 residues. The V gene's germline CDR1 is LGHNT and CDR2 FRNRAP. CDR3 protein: CASGLVIFDEGTQYF. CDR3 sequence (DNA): TGTGCTAGTGGTTTGGTAATATTTGACGAGGGGACCCAGTACTTC.

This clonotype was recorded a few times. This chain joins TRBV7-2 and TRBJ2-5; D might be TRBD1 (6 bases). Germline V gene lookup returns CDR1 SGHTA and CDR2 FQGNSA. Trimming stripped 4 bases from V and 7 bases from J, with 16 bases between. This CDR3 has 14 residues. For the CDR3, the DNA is TGTGCCAGCAGCTCCAGACCGGACAGCGCGACCCAGTACTTC. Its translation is CASSSRPDSATQYF.

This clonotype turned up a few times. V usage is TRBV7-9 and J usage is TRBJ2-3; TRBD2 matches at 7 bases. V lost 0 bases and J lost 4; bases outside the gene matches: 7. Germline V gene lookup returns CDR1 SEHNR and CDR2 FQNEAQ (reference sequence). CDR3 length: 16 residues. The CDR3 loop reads CASSLAVGGGSDTQYF. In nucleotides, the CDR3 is TGTGCCAGCAGCTTAGCTGTCGGGGGAGGGTCAGATACGCAGTATTTT. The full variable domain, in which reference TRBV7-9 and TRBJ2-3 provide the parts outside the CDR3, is DTGVSQNPRHKITKRGQNVTFRCDPISEHNRLYWYRQTLGQGPEFLTYFQNEAQLEKSRLLSDRFSAERPKGSFSTLEIQRTEQGDSAMYLCASSLAVGGGSDTQYFGPGTRLTVL.

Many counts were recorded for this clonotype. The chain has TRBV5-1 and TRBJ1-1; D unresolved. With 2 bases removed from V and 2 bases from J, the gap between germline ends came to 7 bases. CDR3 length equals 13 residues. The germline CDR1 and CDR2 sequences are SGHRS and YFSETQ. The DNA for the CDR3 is TGCGCCAGCAGCTTCCCAGGAAACACTGAAGCTTTCTTT. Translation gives CASSFPGNTEAFF.

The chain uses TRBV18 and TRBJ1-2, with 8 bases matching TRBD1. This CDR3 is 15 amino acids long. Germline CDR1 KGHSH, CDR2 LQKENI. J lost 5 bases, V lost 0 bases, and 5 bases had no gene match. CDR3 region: CASSPPGQGGYGYTF. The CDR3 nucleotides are TGTGCCAGCTCACCACCCGGACAGGGTGGGTATGGCTACACCTTC.

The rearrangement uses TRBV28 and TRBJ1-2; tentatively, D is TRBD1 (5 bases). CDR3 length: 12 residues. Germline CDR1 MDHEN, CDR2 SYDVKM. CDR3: CVAGLFNYGYTF. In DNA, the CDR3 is TGTGTTGCGGGGCTGTTTAACTATGGCTACACCTTC.

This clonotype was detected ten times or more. As DNA, the CDR3 is TGTGCCAGCAGCCCCGGACAGGGGAATTCCTACAATGAGCAGTTCTTC. Its protein is CASSPGQGNSYNEQFF. The V call is TRBV4-2, the J call TRBJ2-1, with 9 bases fitting TRBD1. CDR3 length: 16 residues. Germline values: CDR1 LGHNA, CDR2 YNFKEQ. The junction had 5 bases not matched to a gene; V was cut back by 4 bases and J by 1 base.

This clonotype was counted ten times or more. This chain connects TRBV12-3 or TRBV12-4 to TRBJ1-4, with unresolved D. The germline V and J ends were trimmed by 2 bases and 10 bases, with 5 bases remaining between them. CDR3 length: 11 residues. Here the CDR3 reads CASSLQRKLFF. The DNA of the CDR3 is TGTGCCAGCAGTTTACAGCGAAAACTGTTTTTT.

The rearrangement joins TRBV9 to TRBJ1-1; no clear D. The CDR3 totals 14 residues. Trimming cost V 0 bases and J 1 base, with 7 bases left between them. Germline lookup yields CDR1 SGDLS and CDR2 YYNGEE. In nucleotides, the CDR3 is TGTGCCAGCAGCGTAGACGGTCCGAACACTGAAGCTTTCTTT. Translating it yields CASSVDGPNTEAFF.

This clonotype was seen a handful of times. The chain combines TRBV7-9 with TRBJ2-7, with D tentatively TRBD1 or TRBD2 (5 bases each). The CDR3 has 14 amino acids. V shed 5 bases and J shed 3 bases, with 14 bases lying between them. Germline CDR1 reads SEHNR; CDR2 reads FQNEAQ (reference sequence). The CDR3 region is CASSQDGTIYEQYF. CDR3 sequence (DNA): TGTGCCAGCAGCCAGGACGGGACGATCTACGAGCAGTACTTC.

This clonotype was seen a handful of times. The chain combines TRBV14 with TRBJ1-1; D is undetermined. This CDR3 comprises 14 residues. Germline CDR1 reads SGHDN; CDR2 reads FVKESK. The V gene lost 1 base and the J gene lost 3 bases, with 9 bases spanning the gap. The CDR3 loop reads CASSQGLGHTEAFF. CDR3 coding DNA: TGTGCCAGCAGCCAAGGTCTCGGGCACACTGAAGCTTTCTTT.

Written as DNA, the CDR3 is TGTGCCAGCAACAAACTAGCGGGGGACTATGAGCAGTACTTC. As protein: CASNKLAGDYEQYF. The genes are TRBV3-1 and TRBJ2-5; 11 bases map to TRBD2. CDR1 LGHDT and CDR2 YNNKEL come from the germline V gene (reference sequence). V lost 7 bases to trimming and J lost 11 bases; unmatched junction nucleotides: 12. This CDR3 region has 14 residues.

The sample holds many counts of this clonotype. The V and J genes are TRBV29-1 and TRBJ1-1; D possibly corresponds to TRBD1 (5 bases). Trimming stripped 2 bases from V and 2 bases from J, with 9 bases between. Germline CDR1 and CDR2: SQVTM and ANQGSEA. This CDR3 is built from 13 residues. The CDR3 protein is CSVEIQGNTEAFF. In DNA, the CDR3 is TGCAGCGTTGAAATTCAGGGTAACACTGAAGCTTTCTTT.

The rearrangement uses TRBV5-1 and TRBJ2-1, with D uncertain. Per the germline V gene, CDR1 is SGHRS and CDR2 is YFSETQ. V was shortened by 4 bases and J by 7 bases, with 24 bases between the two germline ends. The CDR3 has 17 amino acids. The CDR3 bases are TGCGCCAGCAGCCGCGTCTTGGATCTCTCCTCGCTGAATGAGCAGTTCTTC. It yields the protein CASSRVLDLSSLNEQFF.

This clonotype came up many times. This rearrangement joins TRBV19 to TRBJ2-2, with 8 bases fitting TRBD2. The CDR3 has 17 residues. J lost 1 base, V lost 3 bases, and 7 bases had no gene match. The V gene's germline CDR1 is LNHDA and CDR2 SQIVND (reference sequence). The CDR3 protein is CASSIGLAGMNTGELFF. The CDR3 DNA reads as TGTGCCAGTAGTATCGGCCTAGCGGGCATGAACACCGGGGAGCTGTTTTTT.

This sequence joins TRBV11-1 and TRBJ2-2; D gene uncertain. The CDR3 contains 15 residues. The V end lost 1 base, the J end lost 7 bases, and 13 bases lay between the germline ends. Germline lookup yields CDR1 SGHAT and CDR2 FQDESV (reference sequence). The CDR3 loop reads CASSLDDRVVGELFF. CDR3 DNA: TGTGCCAGCAGCTTAGATGACCGGGTTGTCGGGGAGCTGTTTTTT.